This T cell receptor beta chain came from a study of blood T cell repertoires in COVID-19. CDR1 and CDR2 (germline): KGHSH, LQKENI. V dropped 6 bases and J dropped 4 bases, with 15 bases sitting between them. The CDR3 contains 14 residues. Per the authors' pipeline: It was from reference gene primer amplification that nucleated cell counts were estimated. Assay: immunoSEQ multiplex PCR; the TCRdb copy retains only in-frame clones and omits some. V and J calls and clone size follow that table, whereas D and trimming were derived from the DNA. The table includes 65,000 to 80,000 clones, roughly 87% detected once. This clone showed up just once.

This sequence originates from a man in his forties or fifties with acute or convalescent COVID-19. The rearrangement joins TRBV18 to TRBJ1-2, with D uncertain. Sample: peripheral blood. CDR3 nucleotides: TGTGCCAGCTCGCCTCCGGGAGCTGGCTATGGCTACACCTTC. The encoded protein is CASSPPGAGYGYTF.